The 21 T cell receptor beta chains below all came from one sample that was sequenced in a study of blood T cell repertoires in COVID-19. The repertoire was sequenced with immunoSEQ multiplex PCR; TCRdb's copy has only in-frame clones and lacks some. The table lists about 76,000 clones, around 90% of them singletons, with about 1% in the top ten. Sequencing was carried out using peripheral blood. The source of these receptors is a woman aged 45-65 years in a cohort sampled during active COVID-19.

This chain joins TRBV2 and TRBJ1-4; the D is unclear. Germline assignment: CDR1 SNHLY and CDR2 FYNNEI. The CDR3 length is 10 residues. The V and J ends lost 6 bases and 11 bases respectively, with 7 bases between them. The CDR3 is CASRVEKLFF. DNA of the CDR3: TGTGCCAGCAGGGTGGAGAAACTGTTTTTT.

This clone showed up just once. The CDR3 is CASSLRLAGSNTGELFF. The CDR3 bases are TGTGCCAGCAGTTTAAGACTAGCGGGATCGAACACCGGGGAGCTGTTTTTT. V and J are TRBV27 and TRBJ2-2; 11 positions agree with TRBD2. CDR1 and CDR2 from the germline V gene are MNHEY and SMNVEV (reference sequence). The CDR3 is made up of 17 amino acids. The junction had 2 bases not matched to a gene; V was cut back by 2 bases and J by 0 bases.

The J gene is TRBJ2-1, the V gene TRBV7-2; D ambiguous. From germline, CDR1 is SGHTA and CDR2 FQGNSA. The CDR3 spans 13 residues. Deletions cut 7 bases from V and 5 bases from J, with 12 bases between. CDR3 coding DNA: TGTGCCAGCAAGCCTCGCCCCGACAATGAGCAGTTCTTC. Its translation is CASKPRPDNEQFF.

This clone was observed once. J is TRBJ1-2 and V is TRBV28, with 8 bases lining up with TRBD1. V shed 10 bases and J 6 bases; nucleotides not matched to a gene: 13. The V gene's germline CDR1 is MDHEN and CDR2 SYDVKM. This CDR3 contains 14 residues. The CDR3 loop reads CATLMDREGHGYTF. The CDR3 DNA sequence: TGTGCCACCCTAATGGACAGGGAAGGTCATGGCTACACCTTC.

The CDR3 bases are TGTGCCAGCAGCCACGACACAGCTAATGAAAAACTGTTTTTT. This gives the protein CASSHDTANEKLFF. The rearrangement joins TRBV5-5 to TRBJ1-4; no clear D gene. CDR1 is SGHKS and CDR2 is YYEKEE in the germline V gene (reference sequence). The ends were cut back, 4 bases at V and 3 bases at J, with 10 bases in the middle. The CDR3 is 14 residues long.

The V and J genes are TRBV6-5 and TRBJ1-2; 7 bases line up with TRBD1. With V trimmed by 0 bases and J by 3 bases, 7 bases remained unmatched. CDR1 MNHEY and CDR2 SVGAGI come from the germline V gene. CDR3 length: 16 amino acids. The CDR3 here is CASSYSSTGNYYGYTF. The CDR3 DNA reads as TGTGCCAGCAGTTACTCGTCGACAGGGAATTACTATGGCTACACCTTC.

This chain joins TRBV11-2 and TRBJ1-1; D is unclear. From germline, CDR1 is SGHAT and CDR2 FQNNGV. Trimming stripped 6 bases from V and 8 bases from J, with 13 bases between. The CDR3 totals 12 residues. For the CDR3, the DNA is TGTGCCAGCAGGGGAGGAGGAACCGAAGCTTTCTTT. Amino acids: CASRGGGTEAFF. Complete variable domain (other parts from reference TRBV11-2 and TRBJ1-1): EAGVAQSPRYKIIEKRQSVAFWCNPISGHATLYWYQQILGQGPKLLIQFQNNGVVDDSQLPKDRFSAERLKGVDSTLKIQPAKLEDSAVYLCASRGGGTEAFFGQGTRLTVV.

The chain has TRBV5-8 and TRBJ2-1, with 8 bases identical to TRBD2. The junction had 5 bases not matched to a gene; V was cut back by 5 bases and J by 7 bases. In germline, CDR1 is SGHTS, CDR2 YDEGEE. There are 13 residues in the CDR3. The CDR3 spells CASSVTSVNEQFF. CDR3 coding DNA: TGTGCCAGCAGTGTGACTAGCGTGAATGAGCAGTTCTTC.

The chain employs TRBV6-1 and TRBJ2-3, with a tentative D call TRBD2 (5 bases). This CDR3 contains 12 residues. Germline V gene data show CDR1 as MNHNS and CDR2 as SASEGT. Trimming took off 6 bases at V and 6 bases at J, with 10 bases between the two ends. This CDR3 is CASSPLADTQYF. CDR3 sequence (DNA): TGTGCCAGCAGCCCTCTAGCTGATACGCAGTATTTT.

The chain combines TRBV6-4 with TRBJ2-1; TRBD2 agrees at 7 bases. Germline CDR1 MRHNA, CDR2 SNTAGT. V gave up 6 bases and J gave up 4 bases; unmatched junction bases: 9. The CDR3 has 15 amino acids. This CDR3 reads CASRTGGEGYNEQFF. In DNA form, the CDR3 reads TGTGCCAGCAGAACGGGGGGTGAGGGGTACAATGAGCAGTTCTTC.

CDR3 nucleotide sequence: TGCGCCAGCAGCTCGACGAGGGGCGGGAGGGCCAACAATGAGCAGTTCTTC. This gives the protein CASSSTRGGRANNEQFF. The chain couples TRBV5-1 to TRBJ2-1; TRBD2 aligns across 9 bases. The CDR3 contains 17 residues. The germline V gene encodes CDR1 SGHRS and CDR2 YFSETQ. V was pared by 3 bases and J by 5 bases, with 12 bases of the junction left unmatched.

This chain joins TRBV19 and TRBJ2-2; 14 bases are a match to TRBD2. The ends lost 4 bases at V and 6 bases at J; junction bases unmatched: 7. Germline CDR1 reads LNHDA; CDR2 reads SQIVND (reference sequence). The CDR3 runs to 17 residues. This chain's CDR3 is CASSKGLAGVTAGELFF. The CDR3 bases are TGTGCCAGTAGTAAGGGACTAGCGGGAGTTACCGCCGGGGAGCTGTTTTTT.

J is TRBJ1-4 and V is TRBV19; D is undetermined. The CDR3 is made up of 13 amino acids. Looked up from germline, CDR1 is LNHDA and CDR2 is SQIVND (reference sequence). V was trimmed by 5 bases and J by 0 bases, leaving 4 bases between them. The CDR3 protein is CASSVSTNEKLFF. CDR3 coding DNA: TGTGCCAGTAGTGTCTCAACTAATGAAAAACTGTTTTTT.

The chain has TRBV27 and TRBJ1-2, with no clear D. V lost 7 bases and J 4 bases, leaving 19 bases between the germline ends. This CDR3 has 15 amino acids. The germline CDR1 and CDR2 sequences are MNHEY and SMNVEV (reference sequence). The CDR3 sequence: CASTADSQVPYGYTF. CDR3 sequence (DNA): TGTGCCAGCACCGCGGACTCTCAAGTTCCCTATGGCTACACCTTC.

The chain is built from TRBV6-5 and TRBJ1-2; D is undetermined. CDR3 length equals 14 residues. Between the trimmed V and J ends, which lost 4 bases and 5 bases, there was a span of 14 bases. Per germline, CDR1 MNHEY and CDR2 SVGAGI. CDR3 coding DNA: TGTGCCAGCAGTTCCCAGCGGAGTGGGTATGGCTACACCTTC. Amino acids: CASSSQRSGYGYTF.

The genes are TRBV7-8 and TRBJ2-7; 7 nucleotides line up with TRBD2. Trimming cost V 1 base and J 0 bases; bases outside gene matches: 9. Germline V gene lookup returns CDR1 SGHVS and CDR2 FQNEAQ. CDR3 length: 17 amino acids. Written as DNA, the CDR3 is TGTGCCAGCAGCTTAGAGGGGAAACTAGCGTCCTCCTACGAGCAGTACTTC. This translates into CASSLEGKLASSYEQYF. The full variable domain, with the rest looked up from reference TRBV7-8 and TRBJ2-7, is GAGVSQSPRYKVAKRGQDVALRCDPISGHVSLFWYQQALGQGPEFLTYFQNEAQLDKSGLPSDRFFAERPEGSVSTLKIQRTQQEDSAVYLCASSLEGKLASSYEQYFGPGTRLTVT.

This chain joins TRBV28 and TRBJ1-6, with 7 nucleotides matching TRBD1. Germline trimming cut 5 bases from V and 10 bases from J; bases unmatched to any gene: 2. This CDR3 region has 12 residues. Germline CDR1 MDHEN, CDR2 SYDVKM. The CDR3 coding sequence is TGTGCCAGCAGTGACAGGGACTCACCCCTCCACTTT. Translated, it gives CASSDRDSPLHF.

The chain combines TRBV6-5 with TRBJ1-1, with D possibly TRBD1 on 6 matching bases. Germline-derived CDR1 and CDR2 are MNHEY and SVGAGI. The CDR3 sequence is 14 residues long. Trimming left V 2 bases short and J 1 base short, with 8 bases between. The CDR3 DNA reads TGTGCCAGCAGTTACGACAGGTGGAACACTGAAGCTTTCTTT. Residues: CASSYDRWNTEAFF.

The J gene is TRBJ2-7, the V gene TRBV24-1, with TRBD1 matching over 11 bases. V was pared by 5 bases and J by 6 bases, with 11 bases of the junction left unmatched. Germline V gene lookup returns CDR1 KGHDR and CDR2 SFDVKD. The length of the CDR3 is 16 residues. CDR3 residues: CATSAAQGTGGIEQYF. The CDR3 DNA reads TGTGCCACCAGTGCAGCCCAGGGGACAGGGGGGATCGAGCAGTACTTC.

The chain combines TRBV12-5 with TRBJ1-1; D may be TRBD1 (6 bases). This CDR3 is built from 14 residues. Germline V CDR1 and CDR2: LGHNT, FRNRAP. CDR3 amino acids: CAEPLQGTCTEAFF. The CDR3 bases are TGTGCCGAACCCTTACAGGGAACATGCACTGAAGCTTTCTTT.

The V call is TRBV13, the J call TRBJ2-7; D gene unclear. Trimming pared 5 bases from V and 3 bases from J, leaving 17 bases between. Germline V gene lookup returns CDR1 PRHDT and CDR2 FYEKMQ (reference sequence). The CDR3 covers 15 residues. This CDR3 is CASSPIRAPNYEQYF. The DNA for the CDR3 is TGTGCCAGCAGCCCTATTAGAGCCCCGAACTACGAGCAGTACTTC.